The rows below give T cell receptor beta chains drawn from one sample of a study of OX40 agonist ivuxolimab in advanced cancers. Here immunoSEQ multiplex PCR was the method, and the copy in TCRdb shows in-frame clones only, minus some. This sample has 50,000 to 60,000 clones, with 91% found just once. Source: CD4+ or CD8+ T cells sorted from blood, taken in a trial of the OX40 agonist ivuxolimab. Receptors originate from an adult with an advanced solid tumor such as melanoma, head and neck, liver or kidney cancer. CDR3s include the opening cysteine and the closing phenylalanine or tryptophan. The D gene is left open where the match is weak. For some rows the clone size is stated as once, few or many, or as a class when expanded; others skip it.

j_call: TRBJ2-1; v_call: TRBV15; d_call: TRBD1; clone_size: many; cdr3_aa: CATSSYGTGAYNEQFF; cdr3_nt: TGTGCCACCAGCAGTTATGGGACAGGGGCCTACAATGAGCAGTTCTTC
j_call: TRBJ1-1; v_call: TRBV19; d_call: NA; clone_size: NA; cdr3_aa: CASSIGVREAFF; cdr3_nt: TGTGCCAGTAGTATAGGGGTACGTGAAGCTTTCTTT
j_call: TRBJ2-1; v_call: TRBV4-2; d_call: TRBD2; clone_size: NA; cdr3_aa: CASSQEAGLAGGYNEQFF; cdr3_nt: TGTGCCAGCAGCCAAGAGGCGGGACTAGCGGGAGGCTACAATGAGCAGTTCTTC
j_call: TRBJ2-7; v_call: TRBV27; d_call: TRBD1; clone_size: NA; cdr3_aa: CASSEGQGAYEQYF; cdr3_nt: TGTGCCAGCAGTGAGGGACAGGGGGCTTACGAGCAGTACTTC
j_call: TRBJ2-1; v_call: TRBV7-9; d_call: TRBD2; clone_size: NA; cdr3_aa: CASSHGLADEQFF; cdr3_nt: TGTGCCAGCAGTCACGGACTAGCGGATGAGCAGTTCTTC
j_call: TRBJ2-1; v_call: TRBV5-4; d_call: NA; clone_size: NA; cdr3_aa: CASSSDGYNEQFF; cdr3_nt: TGTGCCAGCAGTTCCGACGGGTACAATGAGCAGTTCTTC
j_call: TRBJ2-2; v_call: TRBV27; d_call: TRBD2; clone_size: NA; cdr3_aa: CASGGVNTGELFF; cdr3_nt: TGTGCCAGCGGGGGGGTGAACACCGGGGAGCTGTTTTTT
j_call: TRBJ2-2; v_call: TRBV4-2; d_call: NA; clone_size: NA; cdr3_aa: CASSPHETMAGELFF; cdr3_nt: TGTGCCAGCAGCCCACACGAAACTATGGCTGGGGAGCTGTTTTTT
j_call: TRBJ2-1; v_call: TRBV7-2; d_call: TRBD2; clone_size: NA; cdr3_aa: CASSQTLAGGIRNEQFF; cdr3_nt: TGTGCCAGCAGCCAAACACTAGCGGGAGGGATTAGGAATGAGCAGTTCTTC
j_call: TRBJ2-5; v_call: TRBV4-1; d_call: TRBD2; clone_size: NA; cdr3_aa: CASSPLPGLAGEETQYF; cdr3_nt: TGCGCCAGCAGCCCCCTCCCGGGACTAGCGGGAGAAGAGACCCAGTACTTC
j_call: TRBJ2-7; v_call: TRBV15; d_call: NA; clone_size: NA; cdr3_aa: CATSRDLVHEQYF; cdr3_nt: TGTGCCACCAGCAGAGATTTAGTACACGAGCAGTACTTC
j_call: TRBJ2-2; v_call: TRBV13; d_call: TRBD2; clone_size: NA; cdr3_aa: CASSALIAGGPGELFF; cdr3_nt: TGTGCCAGCAGCGCATTAATAGCGGGAGGGCCCGGGGAGCTGTTTTTT
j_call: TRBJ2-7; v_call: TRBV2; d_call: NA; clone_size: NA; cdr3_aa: CASREQVYEQYF; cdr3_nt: TGTGCCAGCAGGGAACAGGTTTACGAGCAGTACTTC
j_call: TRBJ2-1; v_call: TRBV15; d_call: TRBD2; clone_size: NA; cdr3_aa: CATSTTSGGPYNEQFF; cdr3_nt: TGTGCCACCAGCACTACTAGCGGGGGTCCGTACAATGAGCAGTTCTTC
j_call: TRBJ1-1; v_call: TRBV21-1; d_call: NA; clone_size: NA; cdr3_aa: CASSNRATEAFF; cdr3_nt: TGTGCCAGCAGCAACAGGGCCACTGAAGCTTTCTTT
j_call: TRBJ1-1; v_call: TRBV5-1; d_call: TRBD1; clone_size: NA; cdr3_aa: CASSSGQGYYTEAFF; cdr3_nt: TGCGCCAGCAGCTCCGGACAGGGTTATTACACTGAAGCTTTCTTT
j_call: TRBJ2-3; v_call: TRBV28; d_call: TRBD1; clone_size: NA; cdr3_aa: CASSLWTGHTDTQYF; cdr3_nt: TGTGCCAGCAGTTTATGGACAGGGCACACAGATACGCAGTATTTT
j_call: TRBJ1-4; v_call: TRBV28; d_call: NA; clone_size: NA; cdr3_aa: CASSFRPNEKLFF; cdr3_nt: TGTGCCAGCAGTTTCAGGCCTAATGAAAAACTGTTTTTT
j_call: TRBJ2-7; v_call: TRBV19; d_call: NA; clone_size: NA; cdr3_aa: CASSIVKEFGVEQYF; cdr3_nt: TGTGCCAGTAGTATAGTAAAGGAGTTTGGAGTGGAGCAGTACTTC
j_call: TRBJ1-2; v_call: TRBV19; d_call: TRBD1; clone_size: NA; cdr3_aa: CASSPGGVNGYTF; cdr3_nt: TGTGCCAGTAGTCCAGGGGGCGTTAATGGCTACACCTTC
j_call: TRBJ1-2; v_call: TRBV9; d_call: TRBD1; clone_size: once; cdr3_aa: CASSVGSGGGYGYTF; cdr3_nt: TGTGCCAGCAGCGTAGGATCAGGGGGAGGCTATGGCTACACCTTC
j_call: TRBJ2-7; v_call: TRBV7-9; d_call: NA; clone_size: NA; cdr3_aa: CASSSGLAEEQYF; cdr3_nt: TGTGCCAGCAGCTCGGGACTCGCTGAAGAGCAGTACTTC
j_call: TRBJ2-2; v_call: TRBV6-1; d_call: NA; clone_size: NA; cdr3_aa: CASRWSNTGELFF; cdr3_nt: TGTGCCAGCAGGTGGAGTAACACCGGGGAGCTGTTTTTT
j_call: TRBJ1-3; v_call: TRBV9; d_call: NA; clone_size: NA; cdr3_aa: CASSSTGIGNTIYF; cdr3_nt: TGTGCCAGCAGCTCAACAGGGATTGGAAACACCATATATTTT
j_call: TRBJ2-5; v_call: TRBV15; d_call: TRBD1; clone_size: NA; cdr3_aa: CATSTTGGETQYF; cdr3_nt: TGTGCCACCAGCACAACAGGGGGGGAGACCCAGTACTTC
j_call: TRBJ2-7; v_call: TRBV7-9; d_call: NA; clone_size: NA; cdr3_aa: CASSLERTYEQYF; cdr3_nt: TGTGCCAGCAGCTTAGAGAGGACCTACGAGCAGTACTTC
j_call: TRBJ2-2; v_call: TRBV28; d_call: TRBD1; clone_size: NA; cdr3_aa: CASMDRANTGELFF; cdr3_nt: TGTGCCAGCATGGACAGGGCCAACACCGGGGAGCTGTTTTTT
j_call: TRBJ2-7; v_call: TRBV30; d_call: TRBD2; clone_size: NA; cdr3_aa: CAWSARGLAGSSYEQYF; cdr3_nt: TGTGCCTGGAGTGCTCGAGGACTAGCGGGATCCTCCTACGAGCAGTACTTC
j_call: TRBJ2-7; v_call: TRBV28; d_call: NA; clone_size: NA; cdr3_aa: CASHMGGGSRYEQYF; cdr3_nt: TGTGCCAGCCACATGGGGGGCGGGAGTAGGTACGAGCAGTACTTC
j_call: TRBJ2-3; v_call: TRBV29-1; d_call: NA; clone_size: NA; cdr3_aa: CSVDSTLSDTQYF; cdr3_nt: TGCAGCGTTGATTCTACCCTTTCGGATACGCAGTATTTT
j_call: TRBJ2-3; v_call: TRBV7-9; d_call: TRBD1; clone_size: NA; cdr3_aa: CASSDGQGVDTQYF; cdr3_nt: TGTGCCAGCAGCGATGGACAGGGAGTAGATACGCAGTATTTT
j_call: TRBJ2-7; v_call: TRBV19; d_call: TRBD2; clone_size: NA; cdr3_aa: CASSYGGGSEQYF; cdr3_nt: TGTGCCAGTAGTTATGGCGGGGGGAGCGAGCAGTACTTC
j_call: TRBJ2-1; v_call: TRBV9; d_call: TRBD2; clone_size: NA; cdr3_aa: CASSPRGGFNEQFF; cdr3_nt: TGTGCCAGCAGCCCACGGGGAGGGTTCAATGAGCAGTTCTTC
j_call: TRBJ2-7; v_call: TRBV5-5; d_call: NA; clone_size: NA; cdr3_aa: CASSLPGGLSYEQYF; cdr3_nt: TGTGCCAGCAGTCTCCCAGGAGGCCTCTCCTACGAGCAGTACTTC
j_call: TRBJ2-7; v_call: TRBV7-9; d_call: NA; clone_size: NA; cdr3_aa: CASSLGVGSHYEQYF; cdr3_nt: TGTGCCAGCAGCTTAGGCGTGGGTTCGCACTACGAGCAGTACTTC
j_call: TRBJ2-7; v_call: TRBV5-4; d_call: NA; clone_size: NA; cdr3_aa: CASSAEKSSYEQYF; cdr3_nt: TGTGCCAGCAGCGCAGAAAAGAGCTCCTACGAGCAGTACTTC
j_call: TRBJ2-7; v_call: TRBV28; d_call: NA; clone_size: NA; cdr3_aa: CASSFMYVGLNSYEQYF; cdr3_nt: TGTGCCAGCAGTTTTATGTATGTGGGACTGAACTCCTACGAGCAGTACTTC
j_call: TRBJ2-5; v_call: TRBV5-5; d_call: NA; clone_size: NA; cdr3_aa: CASSLINDEGTQYF; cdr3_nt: TGTGCCAGCAGCTTAATCAATGACGAGGGGACCCAGTACTTC
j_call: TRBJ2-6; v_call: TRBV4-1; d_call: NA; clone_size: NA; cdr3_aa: CASSKGAGANVLTF; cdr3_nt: TGCGCCAGCAGCAAAGGGGCTGGGGCCAACGTCCTGACTTTC
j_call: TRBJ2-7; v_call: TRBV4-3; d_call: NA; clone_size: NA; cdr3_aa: CASSQDFGTYEQYF; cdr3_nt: TGCGCCAGCAGCCAAGATTTTGGAACCTACGAGCAGTACTTC
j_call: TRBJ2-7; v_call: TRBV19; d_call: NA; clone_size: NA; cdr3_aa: CASSMKGWNEQYF; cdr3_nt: TGTGCCAGTAGTATGAAGGGGTGGAACGAGCAGTACTTC
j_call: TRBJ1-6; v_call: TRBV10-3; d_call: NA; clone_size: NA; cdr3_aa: CAISEGNSPLHF; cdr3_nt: TGTGCCATCAGTGAGGGTAATTCACCCCTCCACTTT
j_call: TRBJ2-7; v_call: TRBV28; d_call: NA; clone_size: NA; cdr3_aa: CASSFRDAPYEQYF; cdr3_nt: TGTGCCAGCAGTTTCCGGGACGCCCCCTACGAGCAGTACTTC
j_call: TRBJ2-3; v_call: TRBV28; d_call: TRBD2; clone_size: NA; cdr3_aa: CASSPSGQREGEDTQYF; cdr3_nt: TGTGCCAGCAGCCCTTCAGGCCAGCGGGAGGGTGAAGATACGCAGTATTTT
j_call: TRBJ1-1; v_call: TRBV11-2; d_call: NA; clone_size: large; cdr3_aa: CASSLGPTPGTEAFF; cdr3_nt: TGTGCCAGCAGCTTAGGCCCAACCCCGGGCACTGAAGCTTTCTTT
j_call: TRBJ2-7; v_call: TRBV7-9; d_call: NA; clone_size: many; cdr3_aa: CASSEGPLYEQYF; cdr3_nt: TGTGCCAGCAGCGAGGGACCTTTATACGAGCAGTACTTC
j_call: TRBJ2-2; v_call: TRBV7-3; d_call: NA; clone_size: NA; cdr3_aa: CASSLGHGGELFF; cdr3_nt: TGTGCCAGCAGCTTGGGGCACGGCGGGGAGCTGTTTTTT
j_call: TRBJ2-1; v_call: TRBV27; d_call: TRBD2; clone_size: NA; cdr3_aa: CASSLRASGFNEQFF; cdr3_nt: TGTGCCAGCAGTTTGCGGGCTAGCGGCTTCAATGAGCAGTTCTTC
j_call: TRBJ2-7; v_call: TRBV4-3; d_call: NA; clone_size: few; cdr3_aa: CASSQGVVGVGNEQYF; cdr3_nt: TGCGCCAGCAGCCAAGGTGTTGTAGGGGTGGGTAACGAGCAGTACTTC
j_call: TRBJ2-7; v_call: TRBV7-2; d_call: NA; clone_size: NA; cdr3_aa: CASSSTGNEQYF; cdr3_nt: TGTGCCAGCAGCTCAACAGGAAACGAGCAGTACTTC
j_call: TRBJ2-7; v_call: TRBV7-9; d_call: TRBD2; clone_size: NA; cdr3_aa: CASEEGLADEQYF; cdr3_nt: TGTGCCAGTGAAGAGGGACTAGCTGACGAGCAGTACTTC
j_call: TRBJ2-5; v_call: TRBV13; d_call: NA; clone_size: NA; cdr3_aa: CASSLGEGQLQETQYF; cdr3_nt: TGTGCCAGCAGCTTAGGGGAGGGACAGCTCCAAGAGACCCAGTACTTC
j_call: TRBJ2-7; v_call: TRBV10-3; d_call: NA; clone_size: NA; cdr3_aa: CAIRGTESYEQYF; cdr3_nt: TGTGCCATCAGGGGGACTGAGTCCTACGAGCAGTACTTC
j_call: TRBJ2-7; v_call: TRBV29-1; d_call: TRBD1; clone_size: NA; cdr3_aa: CSVGLTGSNEQYF; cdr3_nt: TGCAGCGTAGGCCTGACAGGGTCCAACGAGCAGTACTTC
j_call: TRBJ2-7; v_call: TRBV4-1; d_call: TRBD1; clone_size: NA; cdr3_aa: CASSQTRTGSYEQYF; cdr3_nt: TGCGCCAGCAGCCAAACGAGGACAGGGTCCTACGAGCAGTACTTC
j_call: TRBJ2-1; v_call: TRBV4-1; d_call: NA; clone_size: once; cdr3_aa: CASSQDDGYNEQFF; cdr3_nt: TGCGCCAGCAGCCAAGACGACGGCTACAATGAGCAGTTCTTC